The source of this T cell receptor (beta chain) is a study of blood T cell repertoires in COVID-19. The CDR3 runs 12 residues. With 3 bases clipped from V and 17 bases from J, the junction kept 5 bases outside the gene matches. Germline V CDR1 and CDR2: ENHRY, SYGVKD. Assay used: immunoSEQ multiplex PCR; TCRdb lists only in-frame clones, some missing. The table has 210,000 or so clones, around 80% seen once. For recovered donors of Cohort 3, there were two negative PCRs, clearance, or symptom resolution. The V gene is TRBV10-3, the J gene TRBJ1-6; 9 positions agree with TRBD1. Sequenced sample: PBMCs or T cells enriched from blood (not recorded which). The receptor was isolated from a man in his 60s who had recovered from COVID-19. This chain's CDR3 is CAISDLRDRVHF. Here the CDR3 DNA reads TGTGCCATCAGTGATTTGCGGGACAGGGTCCACTTT.